The 5 T cell receptor beta chains below all came from one sample that was sequenced in a study of yellow fever vaccine responses in identical twins. TCRdb recomputed calls from the RT-PCR reads with MiXCR, one row per CDR3 protein. Of about 18,000 distinct CDR3 sequences detected, roughly two thirds appear once; the ten largest clones hold 7.7%. This specimen was T cells from blood (PBMCs), unsorted or a sorted subset (not recorded which), taken before or after yellow fever vaccination (not recorded which). Every receptor here comes from a woman younger than 30 who received the yellow fever vaccine.

The chain employs TRBV20-1 and TRBJ1-2; possibly TRBD1 for D (6 bases). V gave up 3 bases and J gave up 8 bases, with 13 bases separating them. Germline loops: CDR1 DFQATT, CDR2 SNEGSKA (reference sequence). There are 12 residues in the CDR3. CDR3 protein: CSASPGAGGYTF. CDR3 nucleotides: TGCAGTGCTAGCCCGGGGGCGGGAGGCTACACCTTC.

V usage is TRBV25-1 and J usage is TRBJ1-1; D unclear. Trimming took 2 bases from V and 2 from J, leaving 9 bases between them. The V gene's germline CDR1 is MGHDK and CDR2 SYGVNS. The CDR3 loop spans 14 amino acids. The CDR3 coding sequence is TGTGCCAGCAGTGAACATAACACTAACACTGAAGCTTTCTTT. As protein: CASSEHNTNTEAFF.

This clonotype showed up just once. V is TRBV11-3 and J is TRBJ2-1, with D hard to call. This CDR3 spans 12 amino acids. V was clipped by 5 bases and J by 10 bases, with 12 bases between them. Germline V gives CDR1 SGHNT, CDR2 YENEEA. In DNA form, the CDR3 reads TGTGCCAGCAGCCTCCCGTTTGGGGAGCAGTTCTTC. Translation gives CASSLPFGEQFF.

The gene calls are TRBV6-5 and TRBJ2-3; no clear D. V gave up 0 bases and J gave up 4 bases, with 5 bases separating them. The germline gives CDR1 MNHEY, CDR2 SVGAGI. This CDR3 region has 13 residues. CDR3 nucleotide sequence: TGTGCCAGCAGTTACTCAGGGTCAGATACGCAGTATTTT. The encoded protein is CASSYSGSDTQYF.

The CDR3 sequence is CATSRASGGFYEQFF. Written as DNA, the CDR3 is TGTGCCACCAGCAGAGCATCCGGGGGCTTCTATGAGCAGTTCTTC. The chain employs TRBV15 and TRBJ2-1; D possibly matches TRBD1 or TRBD2 (6 bases each). The CDR3 totals 15 residues. Germline V CDR1 and CDR2: LNHNV, YYDKDF (reference sequence). V lost 1 base and J 8 bases, leaving 15 bases between the germline ends.